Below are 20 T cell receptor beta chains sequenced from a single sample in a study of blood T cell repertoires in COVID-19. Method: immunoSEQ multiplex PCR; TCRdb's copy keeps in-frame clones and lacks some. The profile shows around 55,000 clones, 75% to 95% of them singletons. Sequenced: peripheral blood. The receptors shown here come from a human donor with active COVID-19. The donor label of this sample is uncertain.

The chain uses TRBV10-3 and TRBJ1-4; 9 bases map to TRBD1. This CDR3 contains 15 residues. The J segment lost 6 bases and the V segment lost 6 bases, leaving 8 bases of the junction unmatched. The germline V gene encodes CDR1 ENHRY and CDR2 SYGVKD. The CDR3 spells CAIRAGQGGDEKLFF. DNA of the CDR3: TGTGCCATCAGGGCGGGACAGGGAGGGGATGAAAAACTGTTTTTT.

The CDR3 loop reads CASSDMPGDQPQHF. In nucleotides, the CDR3 is TGTGCCAGCAGCGATATGCCCGGGGATCAGCCCCAGCATTTT. This chain links TRBV7-9 with TRBJ1-5, with unresolved D. CDR3 length: 14 residues. Germline V gene sequence: CDR1 SEHNR, CDR2 FQNEAQ (reference sequence). V lost 5 bases, J lost 5 bases, and 13 bases lay in between.

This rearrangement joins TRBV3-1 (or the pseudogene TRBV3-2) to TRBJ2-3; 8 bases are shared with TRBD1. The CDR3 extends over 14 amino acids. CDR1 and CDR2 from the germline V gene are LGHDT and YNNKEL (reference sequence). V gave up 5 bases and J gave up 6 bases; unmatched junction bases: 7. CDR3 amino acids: CASSSLQGADTQYF. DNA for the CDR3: TGTGCCAGCAGCTCGCTCCAGGGGGCGGATACGCAGTATTTT.

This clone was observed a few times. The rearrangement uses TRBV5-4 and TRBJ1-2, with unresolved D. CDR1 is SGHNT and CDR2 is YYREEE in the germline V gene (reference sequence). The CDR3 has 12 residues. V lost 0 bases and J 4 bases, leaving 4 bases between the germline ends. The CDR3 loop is CASSLDRYGYTF. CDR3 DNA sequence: TGTGCCAGCAGCTTGGATCGCTATGGCTACACCTTC.

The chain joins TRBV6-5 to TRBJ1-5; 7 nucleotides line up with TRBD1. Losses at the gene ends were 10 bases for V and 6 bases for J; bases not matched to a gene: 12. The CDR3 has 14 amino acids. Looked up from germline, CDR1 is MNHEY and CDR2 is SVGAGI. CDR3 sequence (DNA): TGTGCCATCTCGGGGACAGTACTTAGTCAGCCCCAGCATTTT. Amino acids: CAISGTVLSQPQHF.

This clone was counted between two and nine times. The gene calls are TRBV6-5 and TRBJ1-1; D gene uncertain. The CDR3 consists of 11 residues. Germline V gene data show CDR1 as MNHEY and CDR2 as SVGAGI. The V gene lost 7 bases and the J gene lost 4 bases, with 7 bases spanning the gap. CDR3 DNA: TGTGCCAGCATTGGAGGCACTGAAGCTTTCTTT. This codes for CASIGGTEAFF.

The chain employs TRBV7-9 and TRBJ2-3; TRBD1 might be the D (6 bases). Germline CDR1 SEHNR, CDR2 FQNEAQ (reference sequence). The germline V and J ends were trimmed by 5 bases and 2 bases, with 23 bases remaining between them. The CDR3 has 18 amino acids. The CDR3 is CASSHRDIFIRNTDTQYF. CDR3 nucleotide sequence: TGTGCCAGCAGCCACCGGGACATTTTCATCCGAAACACAGATACGCAGTATTTT.

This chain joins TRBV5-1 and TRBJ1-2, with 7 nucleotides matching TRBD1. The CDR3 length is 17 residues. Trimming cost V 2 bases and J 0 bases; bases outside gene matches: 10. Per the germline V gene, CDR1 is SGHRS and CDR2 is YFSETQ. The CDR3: CASSFGTATPANYGYTF. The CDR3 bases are TGCGCCAGCAGCTTCGGGACAGCGACTCCAGCTAACTATGGCTACACCTTC. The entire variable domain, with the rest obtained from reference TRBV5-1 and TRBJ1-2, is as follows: KAGVTQTPRYLIKTRGQQVTLSCSPISGHRSVSWYQQTPGQGLQFLFEYFSETQRNKGNFPGRFSGRQFSNSRSEMNVSTLELGDSALYLCASSFGTATPANYGYTFGSGTRLTVV.

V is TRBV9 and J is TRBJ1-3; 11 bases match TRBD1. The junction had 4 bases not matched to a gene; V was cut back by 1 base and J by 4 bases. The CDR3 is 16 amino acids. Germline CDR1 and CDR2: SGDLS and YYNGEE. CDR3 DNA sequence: TGTGCCAGCAGCGTAAGGACAGGGGGCGCGGGAAACACCATATATTTT. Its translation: CASSVRTGGAGNTIYF.

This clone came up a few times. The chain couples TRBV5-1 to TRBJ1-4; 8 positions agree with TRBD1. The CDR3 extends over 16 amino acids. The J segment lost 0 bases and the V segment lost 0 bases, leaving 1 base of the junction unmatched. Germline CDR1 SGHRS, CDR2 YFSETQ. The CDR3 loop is CASSLVQGATNEKLFF. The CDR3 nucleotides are TGCGCCAGCAGCTTGGTACAGGGGGCAACTAATGAAAAACTGTTTTTT.

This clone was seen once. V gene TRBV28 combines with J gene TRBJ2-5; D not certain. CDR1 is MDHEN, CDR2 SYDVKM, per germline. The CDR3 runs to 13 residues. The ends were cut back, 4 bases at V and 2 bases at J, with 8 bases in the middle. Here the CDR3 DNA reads TGTGCCAGCAGTTCATACCTACAAGAGACCCAGTACTTC. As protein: CASSSYLQETQYF.

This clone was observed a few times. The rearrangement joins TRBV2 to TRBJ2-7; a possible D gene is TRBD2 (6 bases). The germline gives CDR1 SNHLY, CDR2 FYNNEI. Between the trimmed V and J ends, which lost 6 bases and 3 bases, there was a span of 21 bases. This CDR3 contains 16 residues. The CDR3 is CASSSDSGAPHYEQYF. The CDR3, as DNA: TGTGCCAGCAGCTCAGATAGCGGAGCCCCCCACTACGAGCAGTACTTC. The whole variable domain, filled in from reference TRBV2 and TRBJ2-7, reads EPEVTQTPSHQVTQMGQEVILRCVPISNHLYFYWYRQILGQKVEFLVSFYNNEISEKSEIFDDQFSVERPDGSNFTLKIRSTKLEDSAMYFCASSSDSGAPHYEQYFGPGTRLTVT.

CDR3 coding DNA: TGTGCCAGCAGTTTTCACAGGGGCTTGGCCTACGAGCAGTACGTC. Translating it yields CASSFHRGLAYEQYV. The chain employs TRBV27 and TRBJ2-7; TRBD1 agrees at 7 bases. This CDR3 contains 15 residues. The germline CDR1 and CDR2 sequences are MNHEY and SMNVEV (reference sequence). V was pared by 3 bases and J by 2 bases, with 7 bases of the junction left unmatched.

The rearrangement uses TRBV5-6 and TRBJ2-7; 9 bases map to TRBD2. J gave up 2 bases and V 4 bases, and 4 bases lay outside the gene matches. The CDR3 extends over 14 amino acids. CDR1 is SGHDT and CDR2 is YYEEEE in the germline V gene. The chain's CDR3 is CASSASGEPYEQYV. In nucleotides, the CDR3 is TGTGCCAGCAGCGCTAGCGGGGAACCCTACGAGCAGTACGTC.

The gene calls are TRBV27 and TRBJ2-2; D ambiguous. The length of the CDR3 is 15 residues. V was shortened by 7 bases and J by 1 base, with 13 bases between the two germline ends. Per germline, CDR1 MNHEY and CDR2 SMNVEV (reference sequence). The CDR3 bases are TGTGCCAGCACCGGTTCCGATCGGAACACCGGGGAGCTGTTTTTT. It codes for CASTGSDRNTGELFF.

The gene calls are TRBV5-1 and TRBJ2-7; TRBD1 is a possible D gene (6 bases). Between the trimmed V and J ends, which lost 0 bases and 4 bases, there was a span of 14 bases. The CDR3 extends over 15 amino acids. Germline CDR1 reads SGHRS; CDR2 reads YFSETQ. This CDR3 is CASSLAQGSMYEQYF. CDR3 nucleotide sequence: TGCGCCAGCAGCTTGGCACAGGGCAGTATGTACGAGCAGTACTTC.

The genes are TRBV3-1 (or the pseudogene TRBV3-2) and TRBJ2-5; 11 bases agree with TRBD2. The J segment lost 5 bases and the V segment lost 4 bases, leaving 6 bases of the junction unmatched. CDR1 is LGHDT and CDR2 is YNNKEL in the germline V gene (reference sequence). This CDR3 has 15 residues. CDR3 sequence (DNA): TGTGCCAGCAGCCTTAGCGGGGGGGCCGGGGAGACCCAGTACTTC. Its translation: CASSLSGGAGETQYF.

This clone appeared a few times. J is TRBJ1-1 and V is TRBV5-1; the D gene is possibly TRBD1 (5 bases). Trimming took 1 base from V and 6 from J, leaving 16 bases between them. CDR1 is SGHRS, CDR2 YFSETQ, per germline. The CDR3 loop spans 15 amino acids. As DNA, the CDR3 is TGCGCCAGCAGCTTGTCAGCTGTTCAGGGCGCTGAAGCTTTCTTT. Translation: CASSLSAVQGAEAFF.

The CDR3 is CASSLEGAGTTDTQYF. DNA for the CDR3: TGCGCCAGCAGCTTGGAGGGGGCAGGGACCACAGATACGCAGTATTTT. The gene calls are TRBV5-1 and TRBJ2-3, with 7 bases lining up with TRBD1. V lost 0 bases, J lost 2 bases, and 6 bases stayed unmatched. The CDR3 contains 16 residues. Germline values: CDR1 SGHRS, CDR2 YFSETQ. Together with reference TRBV5-1 and TRBJ2-3, the CDR3 gives the full variable domain: KAGVTQTPRYLIKTRGQQVTLSCSPISGHRSVSWYQQTPGQGLQFLFEYFSETQRNKGNFPGRFSGRQFSNSRSEMNVSTLELGDSALYLCASSLEGAGTTDTQYFGPGTRLTVL.

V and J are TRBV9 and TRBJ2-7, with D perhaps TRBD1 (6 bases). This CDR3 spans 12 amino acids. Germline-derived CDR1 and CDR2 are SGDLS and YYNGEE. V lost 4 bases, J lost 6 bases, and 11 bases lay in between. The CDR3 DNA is TGTGCCAGCAGCCCGCAGGGGATCGAGCAGTACTTC. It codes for CASSPQGIEQYF.